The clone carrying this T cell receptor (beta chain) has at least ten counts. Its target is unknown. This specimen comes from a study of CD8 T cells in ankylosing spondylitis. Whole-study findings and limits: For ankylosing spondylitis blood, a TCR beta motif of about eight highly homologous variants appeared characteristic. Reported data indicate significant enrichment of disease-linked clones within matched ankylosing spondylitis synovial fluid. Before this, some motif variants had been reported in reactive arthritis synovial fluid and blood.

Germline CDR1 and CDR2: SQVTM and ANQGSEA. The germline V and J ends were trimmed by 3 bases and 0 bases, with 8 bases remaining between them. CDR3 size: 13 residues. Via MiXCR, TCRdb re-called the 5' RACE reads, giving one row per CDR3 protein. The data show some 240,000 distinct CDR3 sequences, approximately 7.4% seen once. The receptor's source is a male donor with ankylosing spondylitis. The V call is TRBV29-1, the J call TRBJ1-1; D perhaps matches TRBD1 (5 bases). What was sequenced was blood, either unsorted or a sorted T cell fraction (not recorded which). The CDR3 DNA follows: TGCAGCGTTGACACAGGAATGAACACTGAAGCTTTCTTT. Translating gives CSVDTGMNTEAFF.